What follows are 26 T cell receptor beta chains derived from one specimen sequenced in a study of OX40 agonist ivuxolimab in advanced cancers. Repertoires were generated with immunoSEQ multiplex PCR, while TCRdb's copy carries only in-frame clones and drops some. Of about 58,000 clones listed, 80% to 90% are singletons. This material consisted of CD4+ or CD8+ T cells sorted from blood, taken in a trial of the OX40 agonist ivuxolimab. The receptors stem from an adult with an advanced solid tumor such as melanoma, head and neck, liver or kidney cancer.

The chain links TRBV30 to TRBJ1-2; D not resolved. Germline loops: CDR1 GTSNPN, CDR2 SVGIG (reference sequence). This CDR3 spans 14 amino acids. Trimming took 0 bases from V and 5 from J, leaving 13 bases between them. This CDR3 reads CAWSVLAPRYGYTF. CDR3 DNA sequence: TGTGCCTGGAGTGTATTGGCCCCCCGATATGGCTACACCTTC.

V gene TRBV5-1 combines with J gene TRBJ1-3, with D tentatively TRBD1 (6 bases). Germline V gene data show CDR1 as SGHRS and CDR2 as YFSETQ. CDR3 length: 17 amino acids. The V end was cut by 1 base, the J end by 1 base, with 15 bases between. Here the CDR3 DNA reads TGCGCCAGCAGCTTGCAGGGGCCCAGGGATTCTGGAAACACCATATATTTT. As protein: CASSLQGPRDSGNTIYF.

The CDR3 nucleotides read TGCGCCAGCAGCCTTCAGGGGAGGAATAATTCACCCCTCCACTTT. Protein: CASSLQGRNNSPLHF. The chain joins TRBV4-1 to TRBJ1-6, with D possibly being TRBD1 (6 bases). Germline CDR1 reads MGHRA; CDR2 reads YSYEKL. This CDR3 region has 15 residues. V dropped 4 bases and J dropped 5 bases, with 12 bases sitting between them.

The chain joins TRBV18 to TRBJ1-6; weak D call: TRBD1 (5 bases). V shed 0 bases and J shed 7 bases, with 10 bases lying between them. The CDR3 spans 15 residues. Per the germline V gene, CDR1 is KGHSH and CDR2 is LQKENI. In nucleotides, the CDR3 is TGTGCCAGCTCACCACCGCAGGGTGGAAATTCACCCCTCCACTTT. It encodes CASSPPQGGNSPLHF.

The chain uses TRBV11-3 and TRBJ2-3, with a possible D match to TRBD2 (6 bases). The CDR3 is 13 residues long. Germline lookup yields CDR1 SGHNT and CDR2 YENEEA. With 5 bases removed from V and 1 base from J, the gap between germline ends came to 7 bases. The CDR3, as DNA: TGTGCCAGCAGCCCTAGCGGCACAGATACGCAGTATTTT. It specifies CASSPSGTDTQYF.

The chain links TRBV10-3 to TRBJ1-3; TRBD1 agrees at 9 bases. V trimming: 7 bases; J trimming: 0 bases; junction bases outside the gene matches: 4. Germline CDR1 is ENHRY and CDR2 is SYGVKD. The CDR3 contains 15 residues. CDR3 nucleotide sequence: TGTGCCATCAAAGGACAGGGGCACTCTGGAAACACCATATATTTT. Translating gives CAIKGQGHSGNTIYF.

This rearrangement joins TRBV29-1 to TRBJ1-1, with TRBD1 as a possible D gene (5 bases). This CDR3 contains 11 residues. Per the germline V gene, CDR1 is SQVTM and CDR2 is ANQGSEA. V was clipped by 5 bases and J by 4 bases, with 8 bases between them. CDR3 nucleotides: TGCAGCGTTAGTAGGGGCACTGAAGCTTTCTTT. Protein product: CSVSRGTEAFF.

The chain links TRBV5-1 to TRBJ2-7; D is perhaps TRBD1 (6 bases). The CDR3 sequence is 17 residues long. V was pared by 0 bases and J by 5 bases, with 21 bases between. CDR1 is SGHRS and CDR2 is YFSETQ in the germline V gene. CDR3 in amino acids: CASSLGLGDTGVHEQYF. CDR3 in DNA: TGCGCCAGCAGCTTGGGTCTAGGGGACACTGGAGTCCACGAGCAGTACTTC.

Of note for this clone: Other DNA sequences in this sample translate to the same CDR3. The CDR3 DNA is TGCGCCAGCAGCCAGGTTAGAGACAGCAATCAGCCCCAGCATTTT. This translates into CASSQVRDSNQPQHF. The rearrangement uses TRBV4-1 and TRBJ1-5; D is unresolved. The CDR3 is 15 residues long. Germline V gene lookup returns CDR1 MGHRA and CDR2 YSYEKL. Trimming pared 3 bases from V and 1 base from J, leaving 10 bases between.

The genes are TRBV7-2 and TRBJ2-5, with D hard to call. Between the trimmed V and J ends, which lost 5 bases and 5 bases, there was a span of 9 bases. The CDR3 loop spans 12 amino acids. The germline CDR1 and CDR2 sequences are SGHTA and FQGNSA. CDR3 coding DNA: TGTGCCAGCAGCCCCACGGCGGAGACCCAGTACTTC. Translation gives CASSPTAETQYF.

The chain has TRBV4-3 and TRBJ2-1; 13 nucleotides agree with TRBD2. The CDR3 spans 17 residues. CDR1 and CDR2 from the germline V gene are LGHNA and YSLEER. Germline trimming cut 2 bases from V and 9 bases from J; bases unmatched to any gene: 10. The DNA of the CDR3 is TGCGCCAGCAGCCAAAAGTCCACCGGGACTAGCGGGATTGAGCAGTTCTTC. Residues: CASSQKSTGTSGIEQFF.

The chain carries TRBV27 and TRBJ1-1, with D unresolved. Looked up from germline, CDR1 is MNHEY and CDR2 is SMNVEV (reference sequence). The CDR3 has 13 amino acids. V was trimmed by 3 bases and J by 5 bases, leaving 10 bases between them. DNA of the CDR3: TGTGCCAGCAGTTTGGGCCCCCGGACTGAAGCTTTCTTT. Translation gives CASSLGPRTEAFF.

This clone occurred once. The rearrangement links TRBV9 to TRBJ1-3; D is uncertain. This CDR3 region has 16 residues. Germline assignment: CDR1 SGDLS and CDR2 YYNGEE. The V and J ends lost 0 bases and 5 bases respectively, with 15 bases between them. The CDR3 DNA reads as TGTGCCAGCAGCGTAGAGGGTTTAAGTAACCGAAACACCATATATTTT. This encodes CASSVEGLSNRNTIYF. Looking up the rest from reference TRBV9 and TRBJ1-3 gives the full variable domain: DSGVTQTPKHLITATGQRVTLRCSPRSGDLSVYWYQQSLDQGLQFLIQYYNGEERAKGNILERFSAQQFPDLHSELNLSSLELGDSALYFCASSVEGLSNRNTIYFGEGSWLTVV.

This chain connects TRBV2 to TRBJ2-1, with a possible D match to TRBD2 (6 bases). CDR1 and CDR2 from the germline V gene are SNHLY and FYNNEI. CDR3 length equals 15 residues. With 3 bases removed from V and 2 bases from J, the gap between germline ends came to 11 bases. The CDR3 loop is CASSEGGMTYNEQFF. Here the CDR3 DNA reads TGTGCCAGCAGTGAGGGCGGGATGACCTACAATGAGCAGTTCTTC.

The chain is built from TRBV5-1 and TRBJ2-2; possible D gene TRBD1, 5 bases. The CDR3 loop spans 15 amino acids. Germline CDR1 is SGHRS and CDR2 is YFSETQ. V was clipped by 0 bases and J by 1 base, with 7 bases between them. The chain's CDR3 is CASSLGQGNTGELFF. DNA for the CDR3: TGCGCCAGCAGCTTGGGTCAGGGGAACACCGGGGAGCTGTTTTTT.

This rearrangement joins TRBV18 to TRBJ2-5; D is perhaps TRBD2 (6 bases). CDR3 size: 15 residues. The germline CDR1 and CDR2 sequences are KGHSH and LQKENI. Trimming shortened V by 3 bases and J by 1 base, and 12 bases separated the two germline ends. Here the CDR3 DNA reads TGTGCCAGCTCACCTCAAGGAGGGGCCCAAGAGACCCAGTACTTC. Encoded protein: CASSPQGGAQETQYF.

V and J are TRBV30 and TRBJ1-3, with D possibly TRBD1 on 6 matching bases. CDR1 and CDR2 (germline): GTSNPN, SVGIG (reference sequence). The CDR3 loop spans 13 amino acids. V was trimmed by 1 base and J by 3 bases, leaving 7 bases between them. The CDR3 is CAWSGQVGNTIYF. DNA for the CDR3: TGTGCCTGGAGTGGACAGGTTGGAAACACCATATATTTT.

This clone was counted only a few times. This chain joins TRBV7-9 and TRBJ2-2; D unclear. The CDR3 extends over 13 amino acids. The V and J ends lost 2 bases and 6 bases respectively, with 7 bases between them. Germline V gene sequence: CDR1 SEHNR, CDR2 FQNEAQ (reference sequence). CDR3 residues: CASSLIIAGELFF. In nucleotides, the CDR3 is TGTGCCAGCAGCTTAATTATTGCCGGGGAGCTGTTTTTT.

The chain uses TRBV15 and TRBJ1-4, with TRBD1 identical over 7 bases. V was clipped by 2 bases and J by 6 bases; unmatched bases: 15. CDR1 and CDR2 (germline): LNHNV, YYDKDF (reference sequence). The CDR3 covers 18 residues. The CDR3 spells CATSRTIIHSGGDEKLFF. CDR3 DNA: TGTGCCACCAGCAGAACCATAATTCATTCAGGGGGTGATGAAAAACTGTTTTTT. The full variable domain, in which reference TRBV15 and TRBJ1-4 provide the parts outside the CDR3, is DAMVIQNPRYQVTQFGKPVTLSCSQTLNHNVMYWYQQKSSQAPKLLFHYYDKDFNNEADTPDNFQSRRPNTSFCFLDIRSPGLGDTAMYLCATSRTIIHSGGDEKLFFGSGTQLSVL.

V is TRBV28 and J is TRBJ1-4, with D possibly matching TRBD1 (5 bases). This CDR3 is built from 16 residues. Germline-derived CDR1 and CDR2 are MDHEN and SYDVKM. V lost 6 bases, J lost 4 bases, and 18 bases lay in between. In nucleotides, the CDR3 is TGTGCCAGCAGCCCTGGCGGTGGGACCTATAATGAAAAACTGTTTTTT. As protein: CASSPGGGTYNEKLFF.

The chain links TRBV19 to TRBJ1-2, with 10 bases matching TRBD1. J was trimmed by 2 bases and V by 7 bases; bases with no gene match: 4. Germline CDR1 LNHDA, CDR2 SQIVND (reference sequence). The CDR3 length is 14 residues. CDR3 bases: TGTGCCAGTACGGGGACAGGGGAGAACTATGGCTACACCTTC. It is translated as CASTGTGENYGYTF.

The CDR3 spells CASSLVSGSYNEQFF. The CDR3, as DNA: TGTGCCAGCAGCTTAGTTTCCGGCTCCTACAATGAGCAGTTCTTC. The chain uses TRBV7-6 and TRBJ2-1; no clear D. The germline V and J ends were trimmed by 1 base and 0 bases, with 7 bases remaining between them. Germline CDR1 is SGHVS and CDR2 is FNYEAQ. The CDR3 extends over 15 amino acids.

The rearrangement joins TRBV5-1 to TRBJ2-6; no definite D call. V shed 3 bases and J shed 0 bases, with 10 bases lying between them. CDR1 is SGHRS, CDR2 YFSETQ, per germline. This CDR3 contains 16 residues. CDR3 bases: TGCGCCAGCAGCTCAGGACCCATCTCTGGGGCCAACGTCCTGACTTTC. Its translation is CASSSGPISGANVLTF.

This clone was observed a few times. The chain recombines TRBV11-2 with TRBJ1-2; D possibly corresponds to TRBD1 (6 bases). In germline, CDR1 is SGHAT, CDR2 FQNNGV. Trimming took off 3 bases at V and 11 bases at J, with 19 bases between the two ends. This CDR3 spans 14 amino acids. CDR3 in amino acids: CASSFDGGQIVYTF. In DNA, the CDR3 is TGTGCCAGCAGCTTTGATGGGGGGCAAATCGTTTACACCTTC.

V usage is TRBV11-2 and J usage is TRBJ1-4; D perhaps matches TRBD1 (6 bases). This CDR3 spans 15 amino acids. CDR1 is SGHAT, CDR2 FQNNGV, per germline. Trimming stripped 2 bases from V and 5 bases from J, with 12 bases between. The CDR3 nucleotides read TGTGCCAGCAGCTTATTCAACAGGGAGAATGAAAAACTGTTTTTT. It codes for CASSLFNRENEKLFF.

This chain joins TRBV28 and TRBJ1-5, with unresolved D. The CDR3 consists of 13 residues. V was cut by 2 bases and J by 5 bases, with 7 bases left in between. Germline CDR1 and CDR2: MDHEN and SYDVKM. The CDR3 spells CASSLAQDQPQHF. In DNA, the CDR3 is TGTGCCAGCAGTTTAGCCCAGGATCAGCCCCAGCATTTT.